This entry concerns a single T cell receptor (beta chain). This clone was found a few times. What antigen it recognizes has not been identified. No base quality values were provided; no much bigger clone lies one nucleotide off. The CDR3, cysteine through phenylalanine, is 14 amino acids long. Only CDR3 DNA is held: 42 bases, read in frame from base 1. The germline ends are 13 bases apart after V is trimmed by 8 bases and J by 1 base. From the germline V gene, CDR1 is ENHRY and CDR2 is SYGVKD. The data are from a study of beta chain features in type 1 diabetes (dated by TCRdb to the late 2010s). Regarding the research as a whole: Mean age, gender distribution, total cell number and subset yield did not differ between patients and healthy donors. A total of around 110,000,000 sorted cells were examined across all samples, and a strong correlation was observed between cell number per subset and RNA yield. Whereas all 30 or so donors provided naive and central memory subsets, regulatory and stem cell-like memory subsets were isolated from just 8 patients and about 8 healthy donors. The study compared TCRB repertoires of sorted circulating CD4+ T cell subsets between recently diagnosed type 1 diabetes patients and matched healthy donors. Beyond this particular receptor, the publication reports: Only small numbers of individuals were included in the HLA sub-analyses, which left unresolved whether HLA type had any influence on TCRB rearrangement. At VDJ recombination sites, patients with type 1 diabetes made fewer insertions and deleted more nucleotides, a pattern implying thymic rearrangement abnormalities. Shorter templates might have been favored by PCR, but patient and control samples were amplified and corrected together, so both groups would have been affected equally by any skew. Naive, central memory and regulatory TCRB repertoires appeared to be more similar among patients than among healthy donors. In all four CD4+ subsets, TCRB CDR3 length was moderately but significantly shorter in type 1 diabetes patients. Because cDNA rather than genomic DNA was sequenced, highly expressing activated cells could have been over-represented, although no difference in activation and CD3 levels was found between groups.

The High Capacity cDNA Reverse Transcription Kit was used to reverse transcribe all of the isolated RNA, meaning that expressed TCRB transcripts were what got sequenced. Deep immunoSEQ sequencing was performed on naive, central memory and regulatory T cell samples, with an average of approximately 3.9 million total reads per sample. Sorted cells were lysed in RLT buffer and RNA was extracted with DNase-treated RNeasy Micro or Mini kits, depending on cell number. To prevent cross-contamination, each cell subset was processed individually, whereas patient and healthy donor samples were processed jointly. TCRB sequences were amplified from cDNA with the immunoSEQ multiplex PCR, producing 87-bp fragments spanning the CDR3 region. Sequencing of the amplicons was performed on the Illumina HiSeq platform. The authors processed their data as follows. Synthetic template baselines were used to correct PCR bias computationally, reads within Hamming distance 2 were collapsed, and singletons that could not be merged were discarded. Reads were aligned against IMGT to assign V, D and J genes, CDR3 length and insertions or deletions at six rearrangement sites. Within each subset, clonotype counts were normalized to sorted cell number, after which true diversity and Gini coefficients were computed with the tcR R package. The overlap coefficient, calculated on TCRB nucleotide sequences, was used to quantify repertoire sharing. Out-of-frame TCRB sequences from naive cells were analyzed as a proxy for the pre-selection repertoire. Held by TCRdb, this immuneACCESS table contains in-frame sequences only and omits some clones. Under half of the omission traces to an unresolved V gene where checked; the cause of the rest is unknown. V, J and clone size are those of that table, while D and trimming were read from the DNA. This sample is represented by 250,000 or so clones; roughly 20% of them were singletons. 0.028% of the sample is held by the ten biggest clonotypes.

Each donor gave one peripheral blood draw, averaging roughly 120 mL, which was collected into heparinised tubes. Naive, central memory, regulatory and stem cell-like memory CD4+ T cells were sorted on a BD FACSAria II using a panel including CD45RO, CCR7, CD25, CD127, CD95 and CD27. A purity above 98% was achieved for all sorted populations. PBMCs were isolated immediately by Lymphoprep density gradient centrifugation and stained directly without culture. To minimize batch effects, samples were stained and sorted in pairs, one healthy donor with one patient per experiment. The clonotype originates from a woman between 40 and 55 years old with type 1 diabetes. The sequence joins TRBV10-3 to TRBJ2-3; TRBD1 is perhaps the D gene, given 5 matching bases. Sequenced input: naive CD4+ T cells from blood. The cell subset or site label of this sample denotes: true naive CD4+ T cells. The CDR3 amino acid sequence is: CAISEGAGTDTQYF. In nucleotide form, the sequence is TGTGCCATCTCCGAAGGGGCCGGCACAGATACGCAGTATTTT.